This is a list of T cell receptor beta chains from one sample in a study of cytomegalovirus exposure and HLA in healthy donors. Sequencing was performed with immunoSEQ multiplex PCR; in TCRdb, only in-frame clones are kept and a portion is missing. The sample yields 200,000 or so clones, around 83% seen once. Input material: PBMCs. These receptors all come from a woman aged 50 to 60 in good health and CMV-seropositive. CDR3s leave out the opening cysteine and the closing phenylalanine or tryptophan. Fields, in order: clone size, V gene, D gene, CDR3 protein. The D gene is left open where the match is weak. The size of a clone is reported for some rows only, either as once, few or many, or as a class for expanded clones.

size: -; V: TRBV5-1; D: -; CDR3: ASSPRGGRYGYT
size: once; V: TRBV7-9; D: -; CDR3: ASSLGTSSETQY
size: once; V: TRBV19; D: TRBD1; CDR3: ASTGTGAGNQPQH
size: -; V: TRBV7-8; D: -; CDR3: ASSYGLQLGGNTIY
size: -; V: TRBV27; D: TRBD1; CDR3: ASSFSGTGGGTGELF
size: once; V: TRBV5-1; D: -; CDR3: ASSFLGQEQF
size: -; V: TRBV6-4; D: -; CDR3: ASSDSINGDTQY
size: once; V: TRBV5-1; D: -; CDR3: ASSSVQGGNEKLF
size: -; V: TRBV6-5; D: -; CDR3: ASTSPGIYGYT
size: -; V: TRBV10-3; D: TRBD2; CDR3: AIRGTSGEGGELF
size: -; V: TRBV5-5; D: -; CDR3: ASSLAGGWEKLF
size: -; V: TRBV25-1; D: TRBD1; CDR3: ASSEQGTGWDQPQH
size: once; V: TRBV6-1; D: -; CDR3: ASSKGVLTEAF
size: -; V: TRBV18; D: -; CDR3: ASSGSSEEQF
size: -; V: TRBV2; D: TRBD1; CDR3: ASKDRSPYEQY
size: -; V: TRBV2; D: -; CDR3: ASSEAGSYGYT
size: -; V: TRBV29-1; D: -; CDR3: SVGGRGGGTDTQY
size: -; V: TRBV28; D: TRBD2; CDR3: ASSPSGAAQETQY
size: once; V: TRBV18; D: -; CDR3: ASSPQESSTDTQY
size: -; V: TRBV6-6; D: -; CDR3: ATLETYNSPLH
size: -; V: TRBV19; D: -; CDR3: ASSILQGGSRDGYT
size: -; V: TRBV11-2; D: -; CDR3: ASSVAGGAKNIQY
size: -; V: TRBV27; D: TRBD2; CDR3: ASRPPGLAWEQY
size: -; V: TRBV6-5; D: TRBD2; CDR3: ASRRGTHTGELF
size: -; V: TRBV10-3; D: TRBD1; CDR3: AISRQGDSGNTIY
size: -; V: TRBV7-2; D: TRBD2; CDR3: ASSLQASGGPDTQY
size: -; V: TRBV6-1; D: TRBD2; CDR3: ASSPTSGRYEQY
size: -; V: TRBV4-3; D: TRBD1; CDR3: ASSQDPAQGTGEQY
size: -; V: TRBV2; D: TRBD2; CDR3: ASSFSGLAGEALRGSEQF
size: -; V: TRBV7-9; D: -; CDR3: SSSREYSPLH
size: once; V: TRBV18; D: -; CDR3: ASSPPQGETQY
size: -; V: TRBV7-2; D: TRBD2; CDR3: ASSLGAAGGPTGELF
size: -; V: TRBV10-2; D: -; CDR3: ASNGRAHNEQF
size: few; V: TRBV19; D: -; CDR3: ASSTPPVGEAF
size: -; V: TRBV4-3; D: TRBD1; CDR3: ASSQGAGGAYEQY
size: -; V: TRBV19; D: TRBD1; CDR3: ASSTPRTGGNEAF
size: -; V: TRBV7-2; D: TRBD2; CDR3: ASSQAPMGLAGEEQY
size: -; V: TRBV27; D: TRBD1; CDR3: ASSPSTGGPEKLF
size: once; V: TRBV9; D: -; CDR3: ASSVAGSYEQY
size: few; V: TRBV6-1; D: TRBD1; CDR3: ASSARTGRYTDTQY
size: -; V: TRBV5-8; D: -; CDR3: ASSLSQGYNQPQH
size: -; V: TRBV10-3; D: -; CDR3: ATTPEWAPNQPQH
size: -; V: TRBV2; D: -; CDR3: ASSGQGSGELF
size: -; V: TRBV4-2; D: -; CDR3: ASSQDHGIGDGYEQY
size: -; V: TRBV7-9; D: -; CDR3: ASTTTGSAYNEQF
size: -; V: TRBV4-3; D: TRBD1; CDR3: ASSQARTGRGYGYT
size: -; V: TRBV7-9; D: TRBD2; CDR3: ASSLGGGDQYEQF
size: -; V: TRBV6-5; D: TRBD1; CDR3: ASSRAGTGFNEQY
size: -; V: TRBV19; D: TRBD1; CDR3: ASSRDRVETQY
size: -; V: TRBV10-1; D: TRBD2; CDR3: ASGGASGRPVPFLYEQY
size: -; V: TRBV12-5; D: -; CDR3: ASGLGAGELF
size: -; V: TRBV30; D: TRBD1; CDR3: AWSVGQGVHEQY